This TCR beta chain comes out of a study of shared clonotypes between healthy human individuals (dated by TCRdb to 2019 to 2021). Describing the broader study: A few men and two women, aged 18 to 49 years, made up the cohort. For each donor, CD4 naive and CD4 memory were each given three plates, CD8 naive was given two plates, and CD8 memory was given one plate. To estimate repertoire size and how much clonotype sharing occurs between individuals, the study deeply sequenced the blood TCR repertoires of roughly 5 healthy adults. Different laboratories and diverse techniques were used to prepare libraries and sequence TCR repertoires, to increase sequencing depth and limit assay-specific biases. Between about 0.9 and 9 billion PBMCs per donor were obtained by leukapheresis. Study-level results and caveats: Larger estimated clonotype richness was generally found for naive subsets than for memory subsets. Sampling was restricted to blood, and TCR repertoires in tissue are likely to differ from TCR repertoires in blood. Pairwise subsampling indicated that sequencing depth was expected to affect the degree of clonotype sharing among donors. Even with the large sequencing depth, rarefaction of the sorted-subset datasets indicated that sequencing was incomplete. The genetic and exposure-history diversity represented was limited by the small number of donors. When several donors were compared, the shared fraction of clonotypes was around 5% for naive CD4, 3% to 4% for naive CD8, about 2.5% for memory CD4, and around 0.4% for memory CD8. Clonotypes shared by all four sorted-subset donors showed higher generation probabilities than non-shared clonotypes.

Using the deep immunoSEQ assay, TCR CDR3 regions were amplified from genomic DNA by multiplex PCR. Genomic DNA extracted from each cell subset was distributed evenly over all wells of several immunoSEQ 96-well plates, and each plate served as one replicate. For sorted subsets, roughly 200 ng of genomic DNA, equivalent to around 31,000 T cell genomes, went into each replicate PCR. The purified libraries were quantified using a Qubit 3.0 fluorometer, sized with a Bioanalyzer 2100, and then quantified again using the KAPA Library Quantification kit. Every immunoSEQ 96-well plate was sequenced on a dedicated single-read 150-cycle Illumina NextSeq 550 flow cell. Per the source publication's procedure: Because the immunoSEQ output held only junctional sequences and lacked quality scores, the filtering could not match the filtering applied to full-length reads. To assign V/J genes and CDR3, sequences were annotated using PyIR, a Python wrapper for IgBLAST v1.9, with IMGT germline references. Reads with weak V/J assignments (E-value above 1e-6), missing CDR3, stop codons, out-of-frame junctions, or ambiguous translated residues were removed. V3J clonotypes were defined by identical inferred V gene, J gene, and CDR3 amino acid sequence. To compute the percentage overlap between repertoires, the number of shared unique clonotypes was divided by the size of the smaller repertoire. RTK rarefaction, the Chao1 estimator, and Recon v2.1 estimates of unobserved clonotypes were used to assess repertoire richness. Generation probabilities were computed with OLGA for all TCRbeta clonotypes obtained by the gDNA method from several donors. Drawn from immuneACCESS, this table holds only the in-frame rearrangements with V and J called that TCRdb kept. Clones are partly lost; checked studies trace under half to an unresolved V gene and leave the rest unexplained. For V, J and clone size, that table is used; D and trimming come from the DNA. Within this sample are hundreds of thousands of clones, with roughly 73% of them counted one time only. Under 2% of the sample belongs to the ten largest clones.

According to the germline V gene, CDR1 reads SNHLY and CDR2 reads FYNNEI. Including the terminal cysteine and phenylalanine, the CDR3 comprises 17 residues. Only the CDR3 DNA is retained, 51 bases long and in frame from the first base. Trimming accounts for 3 bases at V and 5 bases at J, while the number of junction bases matched to no gene is 10. A word on this clone: Its antigen has not been determined. Nothing much larger sits one base from this clone, and base qualities are not available.

Donors were healthy HIV-negative adults with no recently reported acute infections or vaccinations. Every donor was a Caucasian adult living in Nashville, Tennessee, USA. CD4+ T cells were enriched by magnetic negative selection; naive cells were then positively selected on CD45RA, and the negative fraction formed the memory subset. Blood was collected by leukapheresis, and PBMCs were isolated by Ficoll-Histopaque density gradient centrifugation and then cryopreserved in liquid nitrogen vapor phase. Purity and quantity of every magnetically sorted T cell population were checked by analytical flow cytometry. From each sorted fraction, genomic DNA was isolated and quantified by UV absorbance on a Nanodrop 2000c.

The sequence was obtained from a woman aged 25 to 39 in good health. This chain joins TRBV2 to TRBJ2-1; 10 of the junction bases match TRBD2. Sequencing was done on a sample of memory CD4+ T cells sorted from blood. The sample's cell subset or site label, in plain terms: CD45RA-negative fraction. The CDR3 protein sequence reads: CASSEVIAGGRDNEQFF. The DNA sequence is given as TGTGCCAGCAGTGAGGTAATAGCGGGAGGTCGGGACAATGAGCAGTTCTTC.